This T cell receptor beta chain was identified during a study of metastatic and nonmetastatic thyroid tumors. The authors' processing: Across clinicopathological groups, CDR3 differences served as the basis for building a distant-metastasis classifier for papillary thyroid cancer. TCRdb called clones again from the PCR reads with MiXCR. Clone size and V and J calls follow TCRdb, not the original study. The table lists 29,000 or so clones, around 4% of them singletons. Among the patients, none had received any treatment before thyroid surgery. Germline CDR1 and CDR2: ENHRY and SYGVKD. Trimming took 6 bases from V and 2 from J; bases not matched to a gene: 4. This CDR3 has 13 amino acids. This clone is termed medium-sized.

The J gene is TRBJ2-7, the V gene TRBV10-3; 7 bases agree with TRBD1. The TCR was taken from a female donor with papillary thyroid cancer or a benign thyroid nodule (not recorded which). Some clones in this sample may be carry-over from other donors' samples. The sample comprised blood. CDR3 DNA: TGTGCCATCAGAGACAGGGACCCCTACGAGCAGTACTTC. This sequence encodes CAIRDRDPYEQYF.